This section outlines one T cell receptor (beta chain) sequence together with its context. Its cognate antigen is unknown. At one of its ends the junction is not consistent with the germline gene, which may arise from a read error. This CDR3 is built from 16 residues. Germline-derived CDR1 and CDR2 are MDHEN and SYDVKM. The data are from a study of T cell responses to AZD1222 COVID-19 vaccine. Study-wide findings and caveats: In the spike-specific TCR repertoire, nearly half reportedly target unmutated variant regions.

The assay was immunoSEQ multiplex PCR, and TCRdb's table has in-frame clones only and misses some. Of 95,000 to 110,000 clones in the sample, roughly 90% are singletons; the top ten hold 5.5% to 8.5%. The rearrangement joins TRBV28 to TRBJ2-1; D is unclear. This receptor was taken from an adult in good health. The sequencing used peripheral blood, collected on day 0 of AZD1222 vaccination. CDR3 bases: TGTGCCAGCAGTTTAGTTATCTGGGAAGGGAAGGAGCTAGGCGTCTTC. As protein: CASSLVIWEGKELGVF.